Included here is one T cell receptor beta chain sequence, with context. This entry belongs to a study of CD8+ T cells in alopecia areata. As the sequencing template, cDNA was produced by extracting RNA and reverse transcribing it. Method: immunoSEQ multiplex PCR; TCRdb's copy keeps in-frame clones and lacks some. The sample contains more than 100,000 clones, around three fifths of which appear only once. Sequencing was done on a sample of CD4+ T cells sorted from blood. The TCR originated in a human donor in good health.

The CDR3 loop is CASSRRSTTDTQYF. DNA for the CDR3: TGTGCCAGCAGCAGAAGGAGTACCACAGATACGCAGTATTTT. V is TRBV7-9 and J is TRBJ2-3; D gene uncertain. The CDR3 length is 14 residues. Germline V lookup: CDR1 SEHNR, CDR2 FQNEAQ (reference sequence). The V and J ends lost 5 bases and 2 bases respectively, with 11 bases between them.